This TCR beta chain was sequenced for a study of CD8 T cells in ankylosing spondylitis. Each CDR3 protein is one row after TCRdb ran MiXCR on the 5' RACE reads. Altogether some 200,000 distinct CDR3 sequences are present, about 26% being singletons, with the ten largest covering roughly 6.7%. This clonotype was counted ten times or more. The V gene's germline CDR1 is MGHRA and CDR2 YSYEKL. This CDR3 contains 14 residues. J lost 5 bases, V lost 1 base, and 3 bases had no gene match. Source material: blood, either unsorted or a sorted T cell fraction (not recorded which). This chain links TRBV4-1 with TRBJ2-5, with TRBD2 matching over 8 bases. This TCR was recovered from a male donor with ankylosing spondylitis or in good health (not recorded which). Written as DNA, the CDR3 is TGCGCCAGCAGCCAAGGACTAGCGAGCGAGACCCAGTACTTC. Translated: CASSQGLASETQYF.